The 9 T cell receptor beta chains in this list originate from one sample, sequenced in a study of T-cell reconstitution after alpha-beta-depleted transplantation in children. TCRbeta library construction was performed incorporating unique molecular identifiers. TCRdb ran MiXCR on the PCR reads and lists one entry per CDR3 protein. The sample holds fewer than 550,000 distinct CDR3 sequences, approximately 10% seen once. The sequenced sample was PBMCs, mostly from graft donor cells, obtained 180 days after TCRalphabeta/CD19-depleted stem cell transplant. The receptors were sampled from a female patient between 2 and 15 years old who had a stem cell transplant for aplastic anemia, so the T cells may come from the graft donor.

This clonotype was detected many times. The genes are TRBV11-1 and TRBJ2-1, with 15 bases lining up with TRBD2. The CDR3 covers 19 residues. Germline V gene sequence: CDR1 SGHAT, CDR2 FQDESV (reference sequence). The V gene end was trimmed by 3 bases and the J gene end by 5 bases; junction bases not matched to a gene: 11. This CDR3 reads CASSFGLAGGPASHNEQFF. DNA of the CDR3: TGTGCCAGCAGCTTCGGACTAGCGGGAGGGCCCGCTTCCCACAATGAGCAGTTCTTC.

This clonotype was detected ten times or more. The rearrangement uses TRBV20-1 and TRBJ2-7, with 9 nucleotides matching TRBD2. The germline V gene has CDR1 DFQATT and CDR2 SNEGSKA (reference sequence). Germline trimming cut 4 bases from V and 1 base from J; bases unmatched to any gene: 5. The CDR3 runs 14 residues. The DNA of the CDR3 is TGCAGTGCTATTCTAGCGGGAAGGTCCTACGAGCAGTACGTC. It translates to CSAILAGRSYEQYV.

This clonotype was counted a few times. The V call is TRBV29-1, the J call TRBJ2-1, with 11 nucleotides matching TRBD2. V shed 7 bases, J shed 2 bases, and the junction held 7 bases outside the gene matches. This CDR3 has 15 residues. Germline CDR1 is SQVTM and CDR2 is ANQGSEA. The CDR3 DNA sequence: TGCAGCGCCGGGCCGGGACTAGCGGCCTACAATGAGCAGTTCTTC. This encodes CSAGPGLAAYNEQFF.

CDR3 sequence reads: CASSLGAAGGYTF. The DNA for the CDR3 is TGTGCCAGCAGCTTAGGGGCCGCCGGTGGCTACACCTTC. This chain links TRBV7-2 with TRBJ1-2; no clear D. The CDR3 is 13 amino acids. Trimming shortened V by 1 base and J by 7 bases, and 10 bases separated the two germline ends. Germline-derived CDR1 and CDR2 are SGHTA and FQGNSA.

This clonotype was recorded many times. The chain uses TRBV5-1 and TRBJ2-2; possibly TRBD1 for D (6 bases). Trimming left V 2 bases short and J 1 base short, with 9 bases between. Germline V gene lookup returns CDR1 SGHRS and CDR2 YFSETQ. The CDR3 is 15 residues long. CDR3 sequence reads: CASSFLQGNTGELFF. The CDR3, as DNA: TGCGCCAGCAGCTTTTTACAGGGGAACACCGGGGAGCTGTTTTTT.

In this sample, this clonotype turned up many times. The gene calls are TRBV28 and TRBJ2-6; D is unresolved. Germline loops: CDR1 MDHEN, CDR2 SYDVKM. V was trimmed by 4 bases and J by 1 base, leaving 11 bases between them. This CDR3 is built from 16 residues. CDR3 bases: TGTGCCAGCAGTTACTCCGAGAGATCTGGGGCCAACGTCCTGACTTTC. Amino acids: CASSYSERSGANVLTF. Complete variable domain (other parts from reference TRBV28 and TRBJ2-6): DVKVTQSSRYLVKRTGEKVFLECVQDMDHENMFWYRQDPGLGLRLIYFSYDVKMKEKGDIPEGYSVSREKKERFSLILESASTNQTSMYLCASSYSERSGANVLTFGAGSRLTVL.

This clonotype was picked up a small number of times. This sequence joins TRBV7-6 and TRBJ1-4, with a tentative D call TRBD1 (5 bases). Trimming cost V 3 bases and J 8 bases, with 25 bases left between them. There are 18 residues in the CDR3. The germline gives CDR1 SGHVS, CDR2 FNYEAQ. The CDR3 loop reads CASSLTVRAINPREKLFF. For the CDR3, the DNA is TGTGCCAGCAGCTTGACAGTCCGGGCGATCAATCCCCGGGAAAAACTGTTTTTT.

This clonotype appeared a few times. The chain couples TRBV2 to TRBJ1-1; 10 bases align to TRBD1. The CDR3 runs 14 residues. Losses at the gene ends were 6 bases for V and 4 bases for J; bases not matched to a gene: 5. The germline V gene encodes CDR1 SNHLY and CDR2 FYNNEI. This CDR3 is CASRGQGLITEAFF. The CDR3 region has the DNA TGTGCCAGCAGGGGACAGGGGTTAATCACTGAAGCTTTCTTT.

This clonotype was found a few times. This chain uses TRBV27 with TRBJ1-2; no definite D call. Trimming left V 0 bases short and J 2 bases short, with 10 bases between. Germline CDR1 reads MNHEY; CDR2 reads SMNVEV (reference sequence). The CDR3 sequence is 15 residues long. The DNA of the CDR3 is TGTGCCAGCAGTTTATCGGGCACCTTAAACTATGGCTACACCTTC. This codes for CASSLSGTLNYGYTF.